Detailed here is one T cell receptor beta chain. Its antigen is undetermined. The germline V gene has CDR1 KGHSH and CDR2 LQKENI. This CDR3 has 17 amino acids. The record originates from a study of monozygotic twins with inflammatory bowel disease. One entry per CDR3 protein, without DNA, is what TCRdb gives after re-calling the 5' RACE reads. This table holds 300,000 to 400,000 distinct CDR3 sequences. Study results and limitations: No distinction between different T cell subtypes was possible. Compared with healthy twins, IBD patients shared fewer clonotypes with others, especially with disease activity. Part of the variability in patient repertoires may have come from differing immunosuppressive treatments. Ultimately, a single strong signal or clonotype associated with IBD was not supported.

The sequencing input was blood. The receptor was isolated from a human donor with ulcerative colitis or Crohn's disease, or a healthy co-twin of an affected twin (not recorded which). This chain joins TRBV18 and TRBJ2-6; the TCRdb D gene call, TRBD1, has no DNA to confirm it. CDR3 sequence: CASSPDLGPSGANVLTF.